One T cell receptor (beta chain) is described in this entry. These data are taken from a study of blood T cell repertoires in COVID-19. Study at large: Researchers got acute and convalescent COVID-19 samples from the United States, Italy and Spain. The cDNA or gDNA used as material had been derived from T cells, B-cell-depleted T cells, or PBMCs.

Trimming took 6 bases from V and 2 from J, leaving 11 bases between them. The CDR3 totals 14 residues. Germline CDR1 is SGHDN and CDR2 is FVKESK. Profiling relied on immunoSEQ multiplex PCR, and the TCRdb table lists in-frame clones only, not all of them. Of some 130,000 clones listed, 70% to 80% are singletons. This TCR was sampled from a human donor in a cohort sampled during active COVID-19. Material: peripheral blood. This chain connects TRBV14 to TRBJ1-3, with no clear D. The CDR3 loop reads CASRRAGTGNTIYF. The CDR3 region has the DNA TGTGCCAGCAGGAGGGCAGGTACTGGAAACACCATATATTTT. The entire variable domain, with the rest obtained from reference TRBV14 and TRBJ1-3, is as follows: EAGVTQFPSHSVIEKGQTVTLRCDPISGHDNLYWYRRVMGKEIKFLLHFVKESKQDESGMPNNRFLAERTGGTYSTLKVQPAELEDSGVYFCASRRAGTGNTIYFGEGSWLTVV.